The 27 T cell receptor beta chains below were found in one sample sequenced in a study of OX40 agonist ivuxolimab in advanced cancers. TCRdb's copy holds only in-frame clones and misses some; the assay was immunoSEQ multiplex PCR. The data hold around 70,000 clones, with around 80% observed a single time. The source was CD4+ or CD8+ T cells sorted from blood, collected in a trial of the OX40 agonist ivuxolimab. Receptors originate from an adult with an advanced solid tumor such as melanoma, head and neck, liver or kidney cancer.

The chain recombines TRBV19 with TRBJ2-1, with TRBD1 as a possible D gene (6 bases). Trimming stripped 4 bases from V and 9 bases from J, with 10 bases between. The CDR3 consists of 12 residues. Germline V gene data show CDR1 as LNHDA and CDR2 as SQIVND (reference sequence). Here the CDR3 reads CASSTQGIEQFF. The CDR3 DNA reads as TGTGCCAGTAGTACACAGGGAATTGAGCAGTTCTTC.

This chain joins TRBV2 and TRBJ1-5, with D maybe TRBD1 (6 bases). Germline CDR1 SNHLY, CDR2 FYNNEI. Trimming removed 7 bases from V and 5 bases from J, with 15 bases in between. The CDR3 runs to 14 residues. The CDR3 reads CASNPQGWYQPQHF. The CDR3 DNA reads TGTGCCAGCAATCCGCAGGGGTGGTATCAGCCCCAGCATTTT.

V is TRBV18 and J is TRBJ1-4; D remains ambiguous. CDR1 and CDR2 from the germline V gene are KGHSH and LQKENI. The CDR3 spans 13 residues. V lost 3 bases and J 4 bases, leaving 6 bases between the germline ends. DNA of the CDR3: TGTGCCAGCTCACCGTCTAATAATGAAAAACTGTTTTTT. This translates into CASSPSNNEKLFF. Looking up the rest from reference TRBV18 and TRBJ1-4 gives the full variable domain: NAGVMQNPRHLVRRRGQEARLRCSPMKGHSHVYWYRQLPEEGLKFMVYLQKENIIDESGMPKERFSAEFPKEGPSILRIQQVVRGDSAAYFCASSPSNNEKLFFGSGTQLSVL.

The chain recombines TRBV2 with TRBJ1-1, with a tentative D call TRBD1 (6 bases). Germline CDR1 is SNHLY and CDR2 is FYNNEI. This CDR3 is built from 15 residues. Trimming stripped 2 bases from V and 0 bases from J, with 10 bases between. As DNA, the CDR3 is TGTGCCAGCAGTGAAAACAGGGCTATGAACACTGAAGCTTTCTTT. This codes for CASSENRAMNTEAFF.

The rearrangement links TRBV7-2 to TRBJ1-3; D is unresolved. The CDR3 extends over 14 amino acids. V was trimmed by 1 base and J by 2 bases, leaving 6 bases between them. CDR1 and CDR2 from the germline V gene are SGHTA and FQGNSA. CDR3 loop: CASSLGQAGNTIYF. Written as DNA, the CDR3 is TGTGCCAGCAGCTTAGGGCAAGCTGGAAACACCATATATTTT.

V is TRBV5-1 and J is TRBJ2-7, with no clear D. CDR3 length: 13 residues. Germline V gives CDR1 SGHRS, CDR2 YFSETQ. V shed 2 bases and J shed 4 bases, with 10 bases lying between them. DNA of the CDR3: TGCGCCAGCAGCTTAGCCTCAGAATACGAGCAGTACTTC. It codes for CASSLASEYEQYF.

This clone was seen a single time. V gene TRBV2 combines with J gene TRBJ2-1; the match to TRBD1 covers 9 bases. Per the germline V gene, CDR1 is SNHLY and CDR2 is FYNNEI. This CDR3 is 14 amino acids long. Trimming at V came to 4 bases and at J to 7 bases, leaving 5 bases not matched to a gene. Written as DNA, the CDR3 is TGTGCCAGCAGTGGACAGGGGGTCCCAAATGAGCAGTTCTTC. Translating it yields CASSGQGVPNEQFF.

CDR3 bases: TGTGCCAGCAGCTCCGGACGGGATGGAGAGACCCAGTACTTC. Protein product: CASSSGRDGETQYF. V and J are TRBV7-3 and TRBJ2-5; D is possibly TRBD2 (5 bases). V was shortened by 4 bases and J by 4 bases, with 13 bases between the two germline ends. CDR1 and CDR2 from the germline V gene are SGHTA and FQGTGA. The CDR3 extends over 14 amino acids.

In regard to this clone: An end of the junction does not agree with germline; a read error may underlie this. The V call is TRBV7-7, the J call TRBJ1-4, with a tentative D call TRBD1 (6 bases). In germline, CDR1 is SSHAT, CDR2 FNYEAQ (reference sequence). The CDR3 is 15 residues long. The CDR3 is CASSLSGQQNEKLFF. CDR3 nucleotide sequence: TGTGCTAGCAGCTTAAGTGGACAGCAAAATGAAAAACTGTTTTTT. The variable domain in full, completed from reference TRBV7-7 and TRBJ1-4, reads GAGVSQSPRYKVTKRGQDVTLRCDPISSHATLYWYQQALGQGPEFLTYFNYEAQPDKSGLPSDRFSAERPEGSISTLTIQRTEQRDSAMYRCASSLSGQQNEKLFFGSGTQLSVL.

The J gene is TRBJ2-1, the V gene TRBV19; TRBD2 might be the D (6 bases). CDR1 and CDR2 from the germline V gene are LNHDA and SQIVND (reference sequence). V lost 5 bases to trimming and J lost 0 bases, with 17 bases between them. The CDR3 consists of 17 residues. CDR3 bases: TGTGCCAGTAGTCTTCAAGCGGGCTACAGCTCCTACAATGAGCAGTTCTTC. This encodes CASSLQAGYSSYNEQFF. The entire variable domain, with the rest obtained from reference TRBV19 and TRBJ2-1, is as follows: DGGITQSPKYLFRKEGQNVTLSCEQNLNHDAMYWYRQDPGQGLRLIYYSQIVNDFQKGDIAEGYSVSREKKESFPLTVTSAQKNPTAFYLCASSLQAGYSSYNEQFFGPGTRLTVL.

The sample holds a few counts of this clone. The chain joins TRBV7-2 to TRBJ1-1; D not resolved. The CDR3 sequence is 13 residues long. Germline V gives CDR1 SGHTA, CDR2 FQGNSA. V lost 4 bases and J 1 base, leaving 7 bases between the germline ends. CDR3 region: CASSSGRNTEAFF. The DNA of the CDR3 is TGTGCCAGCAGCTCAGGCCGGAACACTGAAGCTTTCTTT.

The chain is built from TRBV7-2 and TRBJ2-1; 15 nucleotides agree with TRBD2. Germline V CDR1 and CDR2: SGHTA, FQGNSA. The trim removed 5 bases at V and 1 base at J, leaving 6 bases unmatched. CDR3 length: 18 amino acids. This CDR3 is CASSRTGLAGGSYNEQFF. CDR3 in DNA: TGTGCCAGCAGCCGAACAGGACTAGCGGGGGGGTCCTACAATGAGCAGTTCTTC.

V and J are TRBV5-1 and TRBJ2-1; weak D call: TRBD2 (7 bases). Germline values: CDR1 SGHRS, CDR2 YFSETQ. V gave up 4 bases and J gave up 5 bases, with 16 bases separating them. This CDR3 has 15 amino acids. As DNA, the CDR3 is TGCGCCAGCAGCCGGGCGGGGGCGGTTAACAATGAGCAGTTCTTC. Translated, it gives CASSRAGAVNNEQFF.

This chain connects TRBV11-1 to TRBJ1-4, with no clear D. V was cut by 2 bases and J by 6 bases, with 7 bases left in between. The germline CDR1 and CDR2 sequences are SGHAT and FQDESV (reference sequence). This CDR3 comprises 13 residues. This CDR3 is CASSLRRDEKLFF. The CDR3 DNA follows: TGTGCCAGCAGCTTACGGAGAGATGAAAAACTGTTTTTT.

The CDR3 coding sequence is TGTGCCAGCAGCTCTACTAGCGGGGGGCTACCGGGTGAGCAGTTCTTC. It is translated as CASSSTSGGLPGEQFF. V and J are TRBV7-2 and TRBJ2-1, with 12 bases that match TRBD2. V shed 4 bases and J 9 bases; nucleotides not matched to a gene: 10. This CDR3 region has 16 residues. From germline, CDR1 is SGHTA and CDR2 FQGNSA.

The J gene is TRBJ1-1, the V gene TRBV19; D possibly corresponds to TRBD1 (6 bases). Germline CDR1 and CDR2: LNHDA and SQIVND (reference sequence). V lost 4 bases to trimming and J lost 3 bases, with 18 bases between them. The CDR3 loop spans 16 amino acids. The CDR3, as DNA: TGTGCCAGTAGTAGGGGGGCGCGAGGGGTGGACACTGAAGCTTTCTTT. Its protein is CASSRGARGVDTEAFF.

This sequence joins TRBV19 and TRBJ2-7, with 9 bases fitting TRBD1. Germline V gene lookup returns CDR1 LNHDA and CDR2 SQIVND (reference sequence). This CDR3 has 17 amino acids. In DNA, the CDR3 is TGTGCGGTCTCCCCTATAGGATCAGGGGGACAGGGCGACGAGCAGTACTTC. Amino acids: CAVSPIGSGGQGDEQYF.

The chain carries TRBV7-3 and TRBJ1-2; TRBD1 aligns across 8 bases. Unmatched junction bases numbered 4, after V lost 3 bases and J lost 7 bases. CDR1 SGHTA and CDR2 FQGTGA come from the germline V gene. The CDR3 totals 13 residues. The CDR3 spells CASSLMDRAGYTF. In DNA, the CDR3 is TGTGCCAGCAGCTTGATGGACAGGGCTGGCTACACCTTC.

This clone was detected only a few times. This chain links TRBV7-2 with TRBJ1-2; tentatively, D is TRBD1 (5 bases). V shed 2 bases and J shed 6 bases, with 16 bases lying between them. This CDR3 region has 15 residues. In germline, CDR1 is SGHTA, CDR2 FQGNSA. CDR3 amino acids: CASSLLVQGVNGYTF. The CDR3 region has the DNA TGTGCCAGCAGCTTATTAGTCCAGGGAGTCAATGGCTACACCTTC.

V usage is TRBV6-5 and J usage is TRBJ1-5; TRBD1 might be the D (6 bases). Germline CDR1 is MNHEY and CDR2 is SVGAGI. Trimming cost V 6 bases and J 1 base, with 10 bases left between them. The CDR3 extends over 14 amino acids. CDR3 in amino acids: CASSGQGSNQPQHF. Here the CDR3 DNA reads TGTGCCAGCAGCGGGCAGGGGAGCAATCAGCCCCAGCATTTT.

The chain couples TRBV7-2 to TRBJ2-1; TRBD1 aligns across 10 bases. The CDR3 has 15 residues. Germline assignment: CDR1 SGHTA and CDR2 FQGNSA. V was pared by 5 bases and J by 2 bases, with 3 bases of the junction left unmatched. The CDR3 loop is CASSLGQGTYNEQFF. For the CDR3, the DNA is TGTGCCAGCAGCCTGGGACAGGGGACCTACAATGAGCAGTTCTTC.

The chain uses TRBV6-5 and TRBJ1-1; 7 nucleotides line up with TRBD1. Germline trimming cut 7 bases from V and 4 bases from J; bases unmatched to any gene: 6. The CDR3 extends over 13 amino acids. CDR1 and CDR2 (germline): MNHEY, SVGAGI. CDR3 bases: TGTGCCAGCACCCGACAGGGAGCCACTGAAGCTTTCTTT. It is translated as CASTRQGATEAFF.

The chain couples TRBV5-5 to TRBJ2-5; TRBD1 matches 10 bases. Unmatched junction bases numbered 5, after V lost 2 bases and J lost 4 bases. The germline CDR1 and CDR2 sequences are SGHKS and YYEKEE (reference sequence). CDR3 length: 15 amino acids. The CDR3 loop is CASSFGDRGLETQYF. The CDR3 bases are TGTGCCAGCAGCTTTGGGGACAGGGGTCTAGAGACCCAGTACTTC.

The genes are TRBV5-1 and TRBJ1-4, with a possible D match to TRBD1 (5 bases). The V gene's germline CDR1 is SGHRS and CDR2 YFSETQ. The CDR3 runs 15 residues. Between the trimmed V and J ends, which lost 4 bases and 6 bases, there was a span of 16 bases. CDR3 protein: CASSQGPGRDEKLFF. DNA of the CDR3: TGCGCCAGCAGCCAGGGCCCCGGGAGGGATGAAAAACTGTTTTTT.

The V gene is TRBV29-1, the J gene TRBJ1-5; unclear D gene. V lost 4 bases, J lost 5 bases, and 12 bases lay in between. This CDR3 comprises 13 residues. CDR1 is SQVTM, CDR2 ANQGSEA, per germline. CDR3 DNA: TGCAGCGTTGCCCCCACAGAGCATCAGCCCCAGCATTTT. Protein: CSVAPTEHQPQHF.

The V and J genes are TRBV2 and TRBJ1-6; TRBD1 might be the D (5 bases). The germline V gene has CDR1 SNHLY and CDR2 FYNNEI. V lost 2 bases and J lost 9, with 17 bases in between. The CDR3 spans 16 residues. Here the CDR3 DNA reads TGTGCCAGCAGTGAATCAGAGCTGGGACTGAGTTCACCCCTCCACTTT. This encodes CASSESELGLSSPLHF.

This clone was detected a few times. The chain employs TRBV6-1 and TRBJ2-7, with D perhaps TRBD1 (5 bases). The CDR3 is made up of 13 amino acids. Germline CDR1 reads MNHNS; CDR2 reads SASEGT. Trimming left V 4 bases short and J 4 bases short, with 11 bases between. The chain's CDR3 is CASSGYRNYEQYF. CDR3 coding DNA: TGTGCCAGCAGTGGGTACAGGAATTACGAGCAGTACTTC.